One and the same sample provided the 21 T cell receptor beta chains below, sequenced in a study of blood T cell repertoires in COVID-19. TCRdb keeps only in-frame clones here, not all; method: immunoSEQ multiplex PCR. The table records 200,000 to 250,000 clones, about 90% of them present only once. The sample was PBMCs or T cells enriched from blood (not recorded which). The receptors come from a woman younger than 45 who had been exposed to COVID-19.

The chain has TRBV5-6 and TRBJ2-7, with 7 positions matching TRBD1. The J segment lost 6 bases and the V segment lost 4 bases, leaving 10 bases of the junction unmatched. The CDR3 is made up of 14 amino acids. In germline, CDR1 is SGHDT, CDR2 YYEEEE. CDR3 sequence (DNA): TGTGCCAGCAGCCCAAACAGGGGAAAGGGCGAGCAGTACTTC. Translated, it gives CASSPNRGKGEQYF.

The chain links TRBV30 to TRBJ2-7, with 7 positions matching TRBD2. CDR1 and CDR2 from the germline V gene are GTSNPN and SVGIG (reference sequence). The trim removed 0 bases at V and 3 bases at J, leaving 17 bases unmatched. This CDR3 region has 18 residues. CDR3 nucleotide sequence: TGTGCCTGGAGTGTACTCCCCCTAATCCCCGGGAGGCACTACGAGCAGTACTTC. This translates into CAWSVLPLIPGRHYEQYF.

A single count supports this clone. The chain employs TRBV10-3 and TRBJ2-7; 8 bases match TRBD2. After removal of 2 bases from V and 5 bases from J, the junction contained 8 bases not matched to a gene. This CDR3 comprises 15 residues. Germline V gene lookup returns CDR1 ENHRY and CDR2 SYGVKD. CDR3 in amino acids: CAISENSGGGDEQYF. The CDR3 DNA follows: TGTGCCATCAGTGAGAATTCGGGGGGGGGCGACGAGCAGTACTTC.

The gene calls are TRBV20-1 and TRBJ1-2; possibly TRBD1 for D (6 bases). Looked up from germline, CDR1 is DFQATT and CDR2 is SNEGSKA (reference sequence). Trimming left V 0 bases short and J 8 bases short, with 7 bases between. CDR3 length equals 11 residues. The CDR3 nucleotides are TGCAGTGCTAGAGAGGGGACAGGCTACACCTTC. As protein: CSAREGTGYTF.

The V and J genes are TRBV5-1 and TRBJ2-3; 10 bases map to TRBD2. V gave up 4 bases and J gave up 1 base; unmatched junction bases: 9. Germline V lookup: CDR1 SGHRS, CDR2 YFSETQ. The CDR3 has 17 residues. For the CDR3, the DNA is TGCGCCAGCAGCCCCTTTGGACTAGCGGACCGCACAGATACGCAGTATTTT. This codes for CASSPFGLADRTDTQYF.

The chain couples TRBV2 to TRBJ2-1; D is uncertain. The CDR3 is 13 residues long. Trimming left V 10 bases short and J 6 bases short, with 16 bases between. In germline, CDR1 is SNHLY, CDR2 FYNNEI. The CDR3 region has the DNA TGTGCCACCAACCGGGTCCGAGGCAATGAGCAGTTCTTC. Amino acids: CATNRVRGNEQFF.

This clone came up a few times. The chain carries TRBV2 and TRBJ2-1; 7 bases fit TRBD2. This CDR3 region has 15 residues. V shed 3 bases and J 10 bases; nucleotides not matched to a gene: 12. CDR1 and CDR2 (germline): SNHLY, FYNNEI. CDR3 DNA sequence: TGTGCCAGCAGTGAGCGGGGGATACCTGGGGGAGAGCAGTTCTTC. Residues: CASSERGIPGGEQFF.

This chain links TRBV3-1 (or the pseudogene TRBV3-2) with TRBJ2-6; D is unclear. Trimming cost V 1 base and J 2 bases, with 9 bases left between them. The CDR3 runs 16 residues. Per germline, CDR1 LGHDT and CDR2 YNNKEL (reference sequence). CDR3 loop: CASSQALSTGANVLTF. CDR3 DNA: TGTGCCAGCAGCCAAGCCCTAAGTACTGGGGCCAACGTCCTGACTTTC.

This chain links TRBV18 with TRBJ1-1; TRBD1 aligns across 9 bases. The V gene's germline CDR1 is KGHSH and CDR2 LQKENI. This CDR3 has 12 residues. The V segment lost 6 bases and the J segment 5 bases; nucleotides outside the gene matches: 1. The DNA for the CDR3 is TGTGCCAGCTCGACAGGGGGGACTGAAGCTTTCTTT. It yields the protein CASSTGGTEAFF.

The J gene is TRBJ2-5, the V gene TRBV19, with D tentatively TRBD2 (6 bases). Trimming removed 3 bases from V and 7 bases from J, with 12 bases in between. CDR1 and CDR2 from the germline V gene are LNHDA and SQIVND (reference sequence). The CDR3 has 13 residues. The CDR3 region is CASSITGEATQYF. The CDR3, as DNA: TGTGCCAGTAGTATCACGGGGGAAGCGACCCAGTACTTC.

This clone was seen only once. The chain uses TRBV7-9 and TRBJ1-2, with 7 bases identical to TRBD1. The V and J ends lost 5 bases and 1 base, in that order; junction bases with no gene match: 7. CDR1 is SEHNR and CDR2 is FQNEAQ in the germline V gene (reference sequence). The CDR3 loop spans 15 amino acids. DNA for the CDR3: TGTGCCAGCAGCCCAAAGGGACAGATTAACTATGGCTACACCTTC. Translating gives CASSPKGQINYGYTF.

The chain is built from TRBV15 and TRBJ2-1; TRBD2 is a possible D gene (5 bases). The CDR3 contains 19 residues. V shed 0 bases and J shed 0 bases, with 18 bases lying between them. CDR1 and CDR2 (germline): LNHNV, YYDKDF (reference sequence). DNA for the CDR3: TGTGCCACCAGCAGAGAGGATAAACCTAGCAGGAGCTCCTACAATGAGCAGTTCTTC. Its protein product is CATSREDKPSRSSYNEQFF.

V usage is TRBV12-5 and J usage is TRBJ2-2; 8 nucleotides align to TRBD1. Per germline, CDR1 LGHNT and CDR2 FRNRAP. The CDR3 has 17 amino acids. V lost 5 bases and J lost 3; bases outside the gene matches: 11. CDR3 loop: CASGESSGGTDTGELFF. CDR3 nucleotides: TGTGCTAGTGGTGAATCCTCAGGGGGCACGGACACCGGGGAGCTGTTTTTT. Using reference TRBV12-5 and TRBJ2-2 for the parts outside the CDR3, the full variable domain is DARVTQTPRHKVTEMGQEVTMRCQPILGHNTVFWYRQTMMQGLELLAYFRNRAPLDDSGMPKDRFSAEMPDATLATLKIQPSEPRDSAVYFCASGESSGGTDTGELFFGEGSRLTVL.

The genes are TRBV27 and TRBJ2-5; TRBD2 agrees at 10 bases. With 1 base clipped from V and 4 bases from J, the junction kept 9 bases outside the gene matches. Germline V gives CDR1 MNHEY, CDR2 SMNVEV (reference sequence). The CDR3 loop spans 17 amino acids. CDR3 in amino acids: CASSLFNPSGSLETQYF. In nucleotides, the CDR3 is TGTGCCAGCAGTTTATTTAATCCTAGCGGGAGTCTAGAGACCCAGTACTTC.

This clone was detected a few times. The rearrangement links TRBV28 to TRBJ2-3, with D maybe TRBD2 (5 bases). The germline V gene encodes CDR1 MDHEN and CDR2 SYDVKM. Trimming took off 8 bases at V and 8 bases at J, with 17 bases between the two ends. This CDR3 spans 13 amino acids. CDR3 protein: CASHGSLVATQYF. The DNA of the CDR3 is TGTGCCAGCCATGGTTCACTAGTTGCTACGCAGTATTTT.

A note on this clone: Its ends do not fully match the called genes, so a read error is possible. The rearrangement uses TRBV29-1 and TRBJ1-2, with 9 nucleotides matching TRBD1. The CDR3 spans 11 residues. Germline-derived CDR1 and CDR2 are SQVTM and ANQGSEA. The CDR3 loop reads CSVENRGPSAF. CDR3 nucleotide sequence: TGCAGCGTTGAAAACAGGGGGCCCTCAGCATTC.

The V gene is TRBV19, the J gene TRBJ1-1, with D hard to call. Germline assignment: CDR1 LNHDA and CDR2 SQIVND (reference sequence). Deletions cut 3 bases from V and 5 bases from J, with 10 bases between. The CDR3 extends over 13 amino acids. The CDR3 DNA reads as TGTGCCAGTAGTATTATAGGGAGAACTGAAGCTTTCTTT. The encoded protein is CASSIIGRTEAFF.

The gene calls are TRBV5-1 and TRBJ2-4, with TRBD2 matching over 10 bases. V lost 0 bases and J lost 3; bases outside the gene matches: 6. Germline assignment: CDR1 SGHRS and CDR2 YFSETQ. CDR3 size: 17 residues. Written as DNA, the CDR3 is TGCGCCAGCAGCTTGGCAGCGGGAGGGCAGGACAAAAACATTCAGTACTTC. Protein: CASSLAAGGQDKNIQYF.

This chain connects TRBV24-1 to TRBJ2-1; no clear D. The CDR3 is made up of 15 amino acids. Trimming shortened V by 3 bases and J by 8 bases, and 16 bases separated the two germline ends. Germline V CDR1 and CDR2: KGHDR, SFDVKD. The CDR3, as DNA: TGTGCCACCAGTGATCCTCGTCGCCTCGGTGATGAGCAGTTCTTC. Translation gives CATSDPRRLGDEQFF.

The chain carries TRBV11-2 and TRBJ1-4; a possible D gene is TRBD1 (5 bases). The CDR3 length is 19 residues. Trimming took off 2 bases at V and 0 bases at J, with 19 bases between the two ends. The germline CDR1 and CDR2 sequences are SGHAT and FQNNGV. CDR3 amino acids: CASSLNPYRPTATNEKLFF. The CDR3, as DNA: TGTGCCAGCAGCTTAAACCCATATAGGCCGACAGCAACTAATGAAAAACTGTTTTTT.

J is TRBJ2-1 and V is TRBV12-5; 10 nucleotides align to TRBD2. V was pared by 0 bases and J by 8 bases, with 10 bases of the junction left unmatched. The CDR3 contains 17 residues. Germline assignment: CDR1 LGHNT and CDR2 FRNRAP. The CDR3 DNA follows: TGTGCTAGTGGTTTGGTACTGCTAGCGGGAGTTGCGGATGAGCAGTTCTTC. It codes for CASGLVLLAGVADEQFF.